This T cell receptor (beta chain) was recovered during a study of cytotoxic CD8 clonotypes in ibrutinib-treated CLL. Only in-frame clones appear in the TCRdb table, and some are missing; sequencing was by immunoSEQ multiplex PCR. The sample yields some 150,000 clones, roughly 80% seen once. Study-level findings and limits: Baseline levels were approached again at progression, after clonality had risen at ibrutinib response. Higher circulating CD8+ T-cell counts strongly accompanied higher baseline clonality, above age-matched healthy donors. Sustained-remission patients were sampled at one set of times and progressing patients at different ones. Public clonotypes showed up rarely, and on treatment they shrank or held steady.

Trimming cost V 2 bases and J 4 bases, with 18 bases left between them. This CDR3 region has 16 residues. Germline V lookup: CDR1 SGDLS, CDR2 YYNGEE. This clone came up once. Antigen: not known. The J gene is TRBJ1-1, the V gene TRBV9; possible D gene TRBD1, 5 bases. The starting material was PBMCs, obtained after 12 months of ibrutinib treatment. This clonotype was obtained from a human donor with chronic lymphocytic leukemia. CDR3 nucleotides: TGTGCCAGCAGCGTCGCCTCGGGCCAGGGCGGCACTGAAGCTTTCTTT. Amino acids: CASSVASGQGGTEAFF.